This entry is about one TCR beta chain. Its specificity is unknown. Time point defined: week 23, last vaccination. Each vaccine dose was 300 ug of mutant IDH1 20-mer peptide, with topical imiquimod. Using immunoSEQ multiplex PCR, the repertoire was profiled, and TCRdb retains in-frame clones only, with some absent. The repertoire includes tens of thousands of clones, about 75% of them detected once, and 5% to 6.5% sits in the top ten. The data were obtained in a study of a mutant IDH1 vaccine in newly diagnosed glioma. The CDR3 totals 15 residues. Germline V CDR1 and CDR2: MNHEY, SVGAGI. Losses at the gene ends were 6 bases for V and 9 bases for J; bases not matched to a gene: 13.

The sequence was collected from a man aged 50 to 59 with glioma. The rearrangement uses TRBV6-5 and TRBJ1-5; 8 bases fit TRBD1. Here the sequenced sample was PBMCs, taken from a glioma patient whose treatment included an IDH1 peptide vaccine. Here the CDR3 reads CASSPSRQGIRPQHF. CDR3 coding DNA: TGTGCCAGCAGCCCCTCCCGACAGGGGATTCGGCCCCAGCATTTT.